The clone carrying this TCR beta chain was found many times. Its antigen is not identified. The data stem from a study of CD8+CD57+ T cells in acquired aplastic anemia. Study-wide background: Across the sorted CD4+ and CD8+ cells, DNA amounts averaged about 3 ug.

V lost 4 bases to trimming and J lost 3 bases, with 10 bases between them. The CDR3 runs to 13 residues. Germline assignment: CDR1 LGHDT and CDR2 YNNKEL (reference sequence). Notes on the study in general: Roughly 28 was the count of CD8+ CDR3 sequences that patients shared with controls.

Genomic DNA, serving as template, underwent TCR beta VDJ and CDR3 profiling. TCRdb recomputed calls from the reads with MiXCR, one row per CDR3 protein. This table has approximately 130,000 distinct CDR3 sequences, around two fifths appearing once. Sequencing used sorted CD4+, CD8+, or CD8+CD57+ T cells (not recorded which) from PBMCs. V usage is TRBV3-1 and J usage is TRBJ2-7, with D unresolved. This clonotype was sampled from a human donor in good health, serving as a control. CDR3 bases: TGTGCCAGCAGCCGAGTACAGAGCTACGAGCAGTACTTC. It translates to CASSRVQSYEQYF.